This T cell receptor beta chain was observed in a study of blood T cell repertoires in COVID-19. This CDR3 contains 14 residues. V lost 1 base and J lost 7; bases outside the gene matches: 1. Germline CDR1 reads SGHRS; CDR2 reads YFSETQ. Method: immunoSEQ multiplex PCR; TCRdb's copy keeps in-frame clones and lacks some. The sample shows roughly 95,000 clones, 80% to 95% of them seen only once. Sequencing used peripheral blood. The origin of this receptor is a woman aged 45-60 years in a cohort sampled during active COVID-19. The chain uses TRBV5-1 and TRBJ1-4; TRBD1 aligns across 10 bases. The CDR3: CASSLRTGGEKLFF. CDR3 in DNA: TGCGCCAGCAGCTTGCGGACAGGGGGTGAAAAACTGTTTTTT.